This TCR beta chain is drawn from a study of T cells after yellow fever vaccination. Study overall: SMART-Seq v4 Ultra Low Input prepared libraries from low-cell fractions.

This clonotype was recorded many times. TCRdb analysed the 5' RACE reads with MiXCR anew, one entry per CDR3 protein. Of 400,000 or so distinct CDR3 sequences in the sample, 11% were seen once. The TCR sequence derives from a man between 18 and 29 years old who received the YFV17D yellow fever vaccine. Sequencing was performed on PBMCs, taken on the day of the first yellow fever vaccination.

As DNA, the CDR3 is TGCAGTGCTATTCCGGGGAACACTGAAGCTTTCTTT. It yields the protein CSAIPGNTEAFF. The V call is TRBV20-1, the J call TRBJ1-1; D unresolved. Trimming left V 4 bases short and J 1 base short, with 7 bases between. From germline, CDR1 is DFQATT and CDR2 SNEGSKA (reference sequence). This CDR3 has 12 residues.